Below, one T cell receptor beta chain is given with its context. What it binds is unknown. This entry is derived from a study of cytomegalovirus exposure and HLA in healthy donors. Study overall: Genotyping showed around four fifths of over 350 donors falling in the Caucasian-associated ancestry cluster. Study conclusions and caveats: A later analysis showed HLA-associated TCR beta chains outstripping equally common others in clonal expansion.

Researchers ran the PCR with 60 Vbeta and 13 Jbeta primers. In the source study's methods: About 11 million shared chains were among the roughly 80 million unique TCR beta chains that a later analysis counted. The table came from immunoSEQ multiplex PCR; TCRdb's copy has only in-frame clones and leaves some out. Clonal size and the V and J genes are those of that table, whereas D and trimming came from the DNA. Among around 140,000 clones listed, 60% to 85% were seen once. This clonotype originated in a woman between 40 and 55 years old in good health and CMV-seronegative. The sequenced sample consisted of PBMCs.

The CDR3 DNA is TGCGCCAGCAGTCTTAGCGGGGTCGACTCCTACGAGCAGTACTTC. The encoded protein is CASSLSGVDSYEQYF. This chain uses TRBV4-1 with TRBJ2-7, with 8 positions matching TRBD2. Trimming cost V 6 bases and J 0 bases; bases outside gene matches: 7. The length of the CDR3 is 15 residues. Germline lookup yields CDR1 MGHRA and CDR2 YSYEKL.